A selection of T cell receptor beta chains follows, all from one sample in a study of T-cell reconstitution after alpha-beta-depleted transplantation in children. TCRdb fed the PCR reads into MiXCR, producing one record per CDR3 protein. This sample has about 610,000 distinct CDR3 sequences, with 10% found just once. The sequencing used PBMCs from the stem cell graft donor, collected from the stem cell graft. The origin of the receptors is a human donor who donated a stem cell graft to a child with acute myeloid leukemia. Each CDR3 is given with its conserved first and last residue. Fields, in order: V gene, D gene, J gene, CDR3 length, clone size, CDR3 DNA, CDR3 protein. The D gene is left open where the match is weak. Clone size is stated in some rows and not others, as once, few, many or a class when expanded.

TRBV6-1	TRBD2	TRBJ2-1	15	few	TGTGCCAGCACAAGGGGAGGGCTAAATAAACATGAGCAGTTCTTC	CASTRGGLNKHEQFF
TRBV6-2/TRBV6-3	TRBD2	TRBJ2-1	20	few	TGTGCCAGCAGTTACCATAGGACAGGGAAAGTACTAGCGGGAAAGAATGAGCAGTTCTTC	CASSYHRTGKVLAGKNEQFF
TRBV20-1	TRBD2	TRBJ2-1	15	many	TGCAGTGCTAGACCGGGACTAGCGGGAGTCGCTGAGCAGTTCTTC	CSARPGLAGVAEQFF
TRBV29-1	TRBD2	TRBJ2-1	14	many	TGCAGCGGCTCCGGGACTAGCGAATACAATGAGCAGTTCTTC	CSGSGTSEYNEQFF
TRBV6-2/TRBV6-3	TRBD1	TRBJ1-5	14	many	TGTGCCAGCAGAGCGACAGGGGACCAAGAGCCCCAGCATTTT	CASRATGDQEPQHF
TRBV6-1	.	TRBJ2-5	13	.	TGTGCCAGCAGTGAATCAGGGAGGGAGACCCAGTACTTC	CASSESGRETQYF
TRBV15	.	TRBJ2-7	14	few	TGTGCCACCAGCAGAGAGGGCCGGTACCACGAGCAGTACTTC	CATSREGRYHEQYF
TRBV7-2	.	TRBJ2-7	11	.	TGTGCCAGCAGCCCCCGGGGGAGGCAGTACTTC	CASSPRGRQYF
TRBV15	TRBD1	TRBJ1-5	14	few	TGTGCCACCAGCAGGGACAGGGTGGGTCAGCCCCAGCATTTT	CATSRDRVGQPQHF
TRBV20-1	.	TRBJ2-5	12	many	TGCAGTGCTAGATGGCTCCAAGAGACCCAGTACTTC	CSARWLQETQYF
TRBV20-1	TRBD1	TRBJ2-5	15	many	TGCAGTGCTAGACTAGACAGGGTGTGGCAAGAGACCCAGTACTTC	CSARLDRVWQETQYF
TRBV20-1	TRBD1	TRBJ2-5	15	.	TGCAGTGCTGGATCTCGACAGGGGAAGGGGGAGACCCAGTACTTC	CSAGSRQGKGETQYF
TRBV7-2	TRBD2	TRBJ2-5	12	.	TGTGCCAGCAGCTTAGGCGGGAGGGCCCCTTACTTC	CASSLGGRAPYF
TRBV4-3	.	TRBJ1-5	14	.	TGCGCCAGCAGCCAAGCTTCTAGGGTAAAGCCCCAGCATTTT	CASSQASRVKPQHF
TRBV12-3/TRBV12-4	.	TRBJ2-5	12	many	TGTGCCAGCAGTTCATCCGGGGAGACCCAGTACTTC	CASSSSGETQYF
TRBV10-3	.	TRBJ2-7	17	few	TGTGCCATCAGCGGCCCGCACTCCGGGACCCGGGGAAACGAGCAGTACTTC	CAISGPHSGTRGNEQYF
TRBV15	.	TRBJ2-7	14	few	TGTGCCACCAGCAGAGAGGTCGGAGTGTACGAGCAGTACTTC	CATSREVGVYEQYF
TRBV20-1	.	TRBJ2-3	11	.	TGCAGTGCTGCCCGAGGGGATACGCAGTATTTT	CSAARGDTQYF
TRBV29-1	.	TRBJ2-7	12	few	TGCAGCGTTGAGCTAGGGTCGGGCGAGCAGTACTTC	CSVELGSGEQYF
TRBV20-1	TRBD1	TRBJ1-2	13	few	TGCAGTGCTCCCGGGACAGGGGGAAATGGCTACACCTTC	CSAPGTGGNGYTF
TRBV4-2	.	TRBJ2-7	13	few	TGTGCCAGCAGCCAAATTACTGGTATTGAGCAGTACTTC	CASSQITGIEQYF
TRBV28	.	TRBJ2-4	18	.	TGTGCCAGCAGTCTAGGGTCCCTAAATGAGAGAGCCAAAAACATTCAGTACTTC	CASSLGSLNERAKNIQYF
TRBV10-3	TRBD1	TRBJ2-1	13	.	TGTGCCATCACCCCTAGACAGGGGGATGAGCAGTTCTTC	CAITPRQGDEQFF
TRBV5-1	TRBD2	TRBJ2-5	13	few	TGCGCCAGCAGCGAGGGACTAGAAGAGACCCAGTACTTC	CASSEGLEETQYF
TRBV6-5	.	TRBJ1-1	14	many	TGTGCCAGCAGTCCTCGGGGAGAAAACACTGAAGCTTTCTTT	CASSPRGENTEAFF
TRBV12-1	.	TRBJ2-1	13	many	TGTGCCAGCAGGGCGGGGCTTATCAATGAGCAGTTCTTC	CASRAGLINEQFF
TRBV29-1	.	TRBJ2-3	12	many	TGCAGCGTTGCTAGTGGTTCAGATACGCAGTATTTT	CSVASGSDTQYF
TRBV20-1	.	TRBJ2-3	12	many	TGCAGTGCTAGGGTAGCGCCAGATACGCAGTATTTT	CSARVAPDTQYF
TRBV7-6	TRBD2	TRBJ2-1	21	.	TGTGCTAGCAGCTTAAGCCTCTTTAGCGCTAGCGGGAGTTCAGCGTCTAATGAGCAGTTCTTC	CASSLSLFSASGSSASNEQFF
TRBV7-3	TRBD2	TRBJ2-1	16	many	TGTGCCAGCAGCTCGGGACTAGCGGGAGCCTTGGGCGAGCAGTTCTTC	CASSSGLAGALGEQFF
TRBV7-2	.	TRBJ2-7	14	.	TGTGCCAGCAGCCCAGGGGGGAGTCGGAGCGAGCAGTACTTC	CASSPGGSRSEQYF
TRBV29-1	.	TRBJ2-7	13	many	TGCAGCGTTGAAGGGTACGGCTTTGGCGAGCAGTACTTC	CSVEGYGFGEQYF
TRBV12-3/TRBV12-4	.	TRBJ1-2	15	.	TGTGCCAGCAGTCCGCGAGGCCGGCGATCCTCTGGCTACACCTTC	CASSPRGRRSSGYTF
TRBV5-1	.	TRBJ2-6	14	many	TGTGCCAGCAGCCCTTCATCTGGGGCCAACGTCCTGACTTTC	CASSPSSGANVLTF
TRBV6-2/TRBV6-3	TRBD1	TRBJ2-2	12	.	TGTGCCAGCATGACAGGGATCGGGGAGCTGTTTTTT	CASMTGIGELFF
TRBV5-1	.	TRBJ2-3	16	few	TGCGCCAGCAGCTTGGCCGGTGGCGGACACACAGATACGCAGTATTTT	CASSLAGGGHTDTQYF
TRBV5-5	TRBD2	TRBJ2-7	15	.	TGTGCCAGCAGCCGGCCTAGCGGGAGGGCCAACGAGCAGTACTTC	CASSRPSGRANEQYF
TRBV20-1	TRBD2	TRBJ2-3	14	.	TGCAGTAGCGAAACTAGCGGGAGTTCGGATACGCAGTATTTT	CSSETSGSSDTQYF
TRBV12-3/TRBV12-4	.	TRBJ2-7	11	many	TGTGCCAGCAGTTTTGGGGAAGAGCAGTACTTC	CASSFGEEQYF
TRBV20-1	TRBD1	TRBJ1-2	16	few	TGCAGTGCTAGACCCGGGACAGAAAGATCTAACTATGGCTACACCTTC	CSARPGTERSNYGYTF
TRBV9	.	TRBJ1-4	16	few	TGTGCCAGCAGCGTATCGTTTGGTGGGCCGAATGCAAAACTGTTTTTT	CASSVSFGGPNAKLFF
TRBV9	TRBD2	TRBJ2-3	14	many	TGTGCCAGCAGCGAGCGGGGGGTTACAGATACGCAGTATTTT	CASSERGVTDTQYF